The entry below gives a single TCR beta chain sequence along with its context. Its antigen is not known. These data are taken from a study of cytotoxic CD8 clonotypes in ibrutinib-treated CLL. At the level of the study: Of a cohort that held around 10 relapsed/refractory and some 14 treatment-naive patients, some 17 were IGHV unmutated.

This CDR3 contains 15 residues. Germline CDR1 is SGHTA and CDR2 is FQGNSA. V shed 5 bases and J 4 bases; nucleotides not matched to a gene: 8. Study-level results: Patients showed higher baseline clonality than age-matched healthy donors, and it tracked circulating CD8+ T-cell counts. The study found clonality rose at ibrutinib response, then fell toward baseline at progression.

TCRdb keeps only in-frame clones here, not all; method: immunoSEQ multiplex PCR. The sample lists some 140,000 clones, about 79% occurring once. The TCR originated in a human donor with chronic lymphocytic leukemia. The chain couples TRBV7-2 to TRBJ1-2; 9 bases are a match to TRBD1. Sequencing was performed on PBMCs, taken after 12 months of ibrutinib treatment. Here the CDR3 reads CASSTNRQGVYGYTF. CDR3 in DNA: TGTGCCAGCAGCACCAACCGACAGGGGGTCTATGGCTACACCTTC.